Following are 28 T cell receptor beta chains from one sample sequenced in a study of T cell responses to AZD1222 COVID-19 vaccine. Assay: immunoSEQ multiplex PCR; the TCRdb copy retains only in-frame clones and omits some. The repertoire includes 85,000 to 130,000 clones, 90% of them detected once, and around 8% sits in the top ten. Specimen: peripheral blood, collected 28 days after the second AZD1222 dose. All receptors derive from an adult who received the AZD1222 COVID-19 vaccine.

This sequence joins TRBV11-3 and TRBJ2-5; the D gene is possibly TRBD1 (5 bases). Trimming pared 5 bases from V and 7 bases from J, leaving 14 bases between. The CDR3 consists of 13 residues. Germline assignment: CDR1 SGHNT and CDR2 YENEEA. The CDR3 coding sequence is TGTGCCAGCAGCCAACAGGATTTGGGGACCCAGTACTTC. Protein sequence: CASSQQDLGTQYF.

The chain has TRBV6-5 and TRBJ1-2; TRBD1 matches at 8 bases. The V and J ends lost 6 bases and 5 bases, in that order; junction bases with no gene match: 5. The length of the CDR3 is 13 residues. The germline V gene encodes CDR1 MNHEY and CDR2 SVGAGI. This CDR3 is CASSPDREYGYTF. CDR3 in DNA: TGTGCCAGCAGCCCGGACAGGGAATATGGCTACACCTTC.

This chain uses TRBV19 with TRBJ2-7; TRBD2 agrees at 7 bases. With 6 bases clipped from V and 2 bases from J, the junction kept 7 bases outside the gene matches. The CDR3 is made up of 14 amino acids. Per the germline V gene, CDR1 is LNHDA and CDR2 is SQIVND (reference sequence). The CDR3: CASRGGGFAYEQYF. CDR3 nucleotides: TGTGCCAGTAGGGGCGGGGGATTCGCCTACGAGCAGTACTTC.

The rearrangement joins TRBV6-6 to TRBJ2-3; D gene uncertain. The CDR3 spans 12 residues. V shed 7 bases and J shed 5 bases, with 10 bases lying between them. The germline gives CDR1 MNHNY, CDR2 SVGAGI (reference sequence). The CDR3 coding sequence is TGTGCCAGCACCCGAGCCGGAGATACGCAGTATTTT. Protein: CASTRAGDTQYF.

The V and J genes are TRBV9 and TRBJ2-3; D may match TRBD1 or TRBD2 (6 bases each). Germline assignment: CDR1 SGDLS and CDR2 YYNGEE. The CDR3 is 15 residues long. Trimming removed 3 bases from V and 5 bases from J, with 16 bases in between. The CDR3 protein is CASSETPGAGDTQYF. CDR3 DNA sequence: TGTGCCAGCAGCGAAACCCCGGGGGCTGGAGATACGCAGTATTTT.

The chain joins TRBV19 to TRBJ1-2; no firm D call. V was cut by 8 bases and J by 4 bases, with 14 bases left in between. The CDR3 runs to 13 residues. Germline V gene sequence: CDR1 LNHDA, CDR2 SQIVND (reference sequence). CDR3 in amino acids: CASAPRRTYGYTF. CDR3 DNA sequence: TGTGCCAGTGCCCCAAGACGGACCTATGGCTACACCTTC.

The V call is TRBV7-3, the J call TRBJ2-7, with D unresolved. The CDR3 is 14 residues long. V lost 1 base and J lost 7, with 14 bases in between. Germline V gene lookup returns CDR1 SGHTA and CDR2 FQGTGA. Here the CDR3 reads CASSLKGPSVEQYF. CDR3 sequence (DNA): TGTGCCAGCAGCTTAAAGGGCCCCTCTGTTGAGCAGTACTTC.

V and J are TRBV14 and TRBJ1-2; D not resolved. V was trimmed by 2 bases and J by 5 bases, leaving 18 bases between them. CDR3 length: 16 amino acids. Germline loops: CDR1 SGHDN, CDR2 FVKESK. The CDR3 sequence: CASSQKGGGPVYGYTF. DNA for the CDR3: TGTGCCAGCAGCCAAAAAGGCGGTGGGCCAGTTTATGGCTACACCTTC. Using reference TRBV14 and TRBJ1-2 for the parts outside the CDR3, the full variable domain is EAGVTQFPSHSVIEKGQTVTLRCDPISGHDNLYWYRRVMGKEIKFLLHFVKESKQDESGMPNNRFLAERTGGTYSTLKVQPAELEDSGVYFCASSQKGGGPVYGYTFGSGTRLTVV.

V is TRBV11-2 and J is TRBJ1-2; no clear D gene. The V end lost 0 bases, the J end lost 7 bases, and 9 bases lay between the germline ends. Germline values: CDR1 SGHAT, CDR2 FQNNGV. This CDR3 contains 13 residues. The CDR3 protein is CASSLEWLAGYTF. DNA of the CDR3: TGTGCCAGCAGCTTAGAATGGTTGGCTGGCTACACCTTC.

The table lists this clone with a few counts. The gene calls are TRBV6-5 and TRBJ2-2; D uncertain. CDR3 length: 13 amino acids. CDR1 MNHEY and CDR2 SVGAGI come from the germline V gene. Trimming took off 2 bases at V and 5 bases at J, with 6 bases between the two ends. CDR3 in DNA: TGTGCCAGCAGTTACAGGAAAACCGGGGAGCTGTTTTTT. Its protein is CASSYRKTGELFF.

The chain carries TRBV7-8 and TRBJ1-4; D is ambiguous. The CDR3 consists of 14 residues. Germline V lookup: CDR1 SGHVS, CDR2 FQNEAQ. Trimming pared 1 base from V and 8 bases from J, leaving 11 bases between. In nucleotides, the CDR3 is TGTGCCAGCAGCTTAGTGGGGTCTTGGGAAAAACTGTTTTTT. Protein: CASSLVGSWEKLFF.

J is TRBJ2-4 and V is TRBV6-5; 8 bases agree with TRBD2. CDR3 length: 14 amino acids. In germline, CDR1 is MNHEY, CDR2 SVGAGI. The trim removed 6 bases at V and 3 bases at J, leaving 4 bases unmatched. The DNA of the CDR3 is TGTGCCAGCAGGAACGGGGGGGTCAAAAACATTCAGTACTTC. This gives the protein CASRNGGVKNIQYF.

The chain has TRBV9 and TRBJ2-7; no clear D gene. The CDR3 totals 16 residues. V was pared by 3 bases and J by 4 bases, with 20 bases between. In germline, CDR1 is SGDLS, CDR2 YYNGEE. For the CDR3, the DNA is TGTGCCAGCAGCGGCCCCCCGGGCGAAATTCAATACGAGCAGTACTTC. Its translation is CASSGPPGEIQYEQYF.

V gene TRBV6-5 combines with J gene TRBJ2-3; either TRBD1 or TRBD2 may fit D (5 bases each). The CDR3 loop spans 15 amino acids. Trimming shortened V by 4 bases and J by 1 base, and 12 bases separated the two germline ends. CDR1 MNHEY and CDR2 SVGAGI come from the germline V gene. The CDR3 DNA reads TGTGCCAGCAGTTCTAGGGACCCTGGCACAGATACGCAGTATTTT. The encoded protein is CASSSRDPGTDTQYF.

This chain links TRBV6-5 with TRBJ2-3; 8 bases align to TRBD1. CDR1 is MNHEY, CDR2 SVGAGI, per germline. The CDR3 is 15 residues long. V was pared by 6 bases and J by 3 bases, with 8 bases of the junction left unmatched. The CDR3 coding sequence is TGTGCCAGCAGCAAAACAGGGGGTGGGACAGATACGCAGTATTTT. Translation: CASSKTGGGTDTQYF.

This clone was detected only a few times. The V call is TRBV3-1 (or the pseudogene TRBV3-2), the J call TRBJ2-2, with a possible D match to TRBD1 (6 bases). V lost 6 bases, J lost 0 bases, and 8 bases lay in between. In germline, CDR1 is LGHDT, CDR2 YNNKEL (reference sequence). The CDR3 is made up of 14 amino acids. As DNA, the CDR3 is TGTGCCAGCAGTCGGACAGCGAACACCGGGGAGCTGTTTTTT. It codes for CASSRTANTGELFF.

The chain is built from TRBV6-5 and TRBJ1-2; the D gene is possibly TRBD1 (6 bases). This CDR3 contains 13 residues. Per the germline V gene, CDR1 is MNHEY and CDR2 is SVGAGI. Trimming took 6 bases from V and 4 from J, leaving 12 bases between them. CDR3 sequence: CASSSQGSYGYTF. CDR3 nucleotides: TGTGCCAGCAGCTCACAGGGATCCTATGGCTACACCTTC.

V is TRBV5-5 and J is TRBJ2-2, with a tentative D call TRBD1 (6 bases). Looked up from germline, CDR1 is SGHKS and CDR2 is YYEKEE (reference sequence). Trimming took 1 base from V and 0 from J, leaving 7 bases between them. This CDR3 comprises 15 residues. The DNA for the CDR3 is TGTGCCAGCAGCTTGACAGGGACGAACACCGGGGAGCTGTTTTTT. Protein sequence: CASSLTGTNTGELFF.

J is TRBJ1-4 and V is TRBV24-1; D is unresolved. Germline V gives CDR1 KGHDR, CDR2 SFDVKD. This CDR3 is built from 13 residues. Trimming cost V 2 bases and J 5 bases, with 5 bases left between them. As DNA, the CDR3 is TGTGCCACCAGTGATTGGCTCAATGAAAAACTGTTTTTT. It yields the protein CATSDWLNEKLFF.

This clone showed up just once. The chain is built from TRBV25-1 and TRBJ1-4; tentatively, D is TRBD1 (6 bases). The CDR3 is made up of 13 amino acids. The V gene's germline CDR1 is MGHDK and CDR2 SYGVNS. V was shortened by 7 bases and J by 8 bases, with 14 bases between the two germline ends. The CDR3 region is CASTGGPLEKLFF. The DNA of the CDR3 is TGTGCCAGCACTGGGGGCCCTTTGGAAAAACTGTTTTTT.

This clone has a single count. A read error may account for a junction end that differs from germline. V and J are TRBV7-7 and TRBJ2-7, with TRBD2 as a possible D gene (5 bases). CDR1 and CDR2 (germline): SSHAT, FNYEAQ (reference sequence). The CDR3 consists of 15 residues. DNA for the CDR3: TGTGCTAGCAGCCCCGGCGCGGGCGGGTCGTGGGAGCAGTACTTC. This sequence encodes CASSPGAGGSWEQYF.

The chain uses TRBV19 and TRBJ1-6; D unresolved. Germline CDR1 is LNHDA and CDR2 is SQIVND (reference sequence). This CDR3 is 19 amino acids long. The V gene lost 6 bases and the J gene lost 2 bases, with 23 bases spanning the gap. CDR3 amino acids: CASSPQLGVRQAYNSPLHF. CDR3 sequence (DNA): TGTGCCAGTAGCCCACAGCTCGGTGTCCGGCAAGCCTATAATTCACCCCTCCACTTT.

The chain combines TRBV4-1 with TRBJ2-1; no definite D call. Trimming removed 2 bases at V and 0 bases at J, with 11 bases between. Germline-derived CDR1 and CDR2 are MGHRA and YSYEKL. The CDR3 covers 16 residues. The CDR3 DNA reads as TGCGCCAGCAGCCAACCCCCTGGATCCTCCTACAATGAGCAGTTCTTC. Protein sequence: CASSQPPGSSYNEQFF.

The chain carries TRBV19 and TRBJ2-7; D is tentatively TRBD1 or TRBD2 (5 bases each). Germline V gene lookup returns CDR1 LNHDA and CDR2 SQIVND (reference sequence). The CDR3 consists of 14 residues. Trimming shortened V by 7 bases and J by 0 bases, and 13 bases separated the two germline ends. The CDR3 loop reads CASNPAGASYEQYF. The CDR3 nucleotides read TGTGCCAGTAACCCCGCCGGGGCCTCCTACGAGCAGTACTTC.

On this clone itself: At one of its ends the junction is not consistent with the germline gene, which may arise from a read error. This CDR3 is CPSSHNPGQGAEETQYF. CDR3 DNA: TGTCCCAGCAGCCACAACCCGGGACAGGGGGCGGAGGAGACCCAGTACTTC. The chain carries TRBV7-3 and TRBJ2-5; TRBD1 matches at 12 bases. This CDR3 is built from 17 residues. CDR1 is SGHTA, CDR2 FQGTGA, per germline.

V and J are TRBV18 and TRBJ1-5, with TRBD1 identical over 7 bases. V lost 3 bases and J lost 2; bases outside the gene matches: 4. CDR1 is KGHSH and CDR2 is LQKENI in the germline V gene. The CDR3 is 15 amino acids. CDR3 sequence reads: CASSPPGGGNQPQHF. The CDR3 DNA reads as TGTGCCAGCTCACCGCCAGGGGGTGGCAATCAGCCCCAGCATTTT.

This clone has just a few counts. The chain joins TRBV3-1 (or the pseudogene TRBV3-2) to TRBJ1-4, with D uncertain. The V gene's germline CDR1 is LGHDT and CDR2 YNNKEL (reference sequence). The CDR3 extends over 15 amino acids. V was clipped by 5 bases and J by 8 bases, with 18 bases between them. The CDR3 spells CASSGGEDIFEKLFF. Here the CDR3 DNA reads TGTGCCAGCAGCGGCGGGGAGGATATCTTCGAAAAACTGTTTTTT.

The rearrangement links TRBV5-1 to TRBJ2-7; TRBD1 agrees at 7 bases. The CDR3 loop spans 14 amino acids. V was pared by 4 bases and J by 3 bases, with 7 bases of the junction left unmatched. The germline V gene has CDR1 SGHRS and CDR2 YFSETQ. CDR3 DNA sequence: TGCGCCAGCAGCGTGGGACAGAAGTTCTACGAGCAGTACTTC. This encodes CASSVGQKFYEQYF.